This paragraph reports one T cell receptor beta chain. This clonotype was picked up a small number of times. There is no known antigen for this receptor. No much larger clone is present one base from it, and per-base qualities are unavailable. TCR cDNA was synthesized by 5'RACE template switching, through which a universal primer site and unique molecular identifiers were introduced. Priming for cDNA synthesis came from both the TCR alpha and TCR beta constant segments. Two PCR steps were used to amplify libraries, with sample barcodes and sequencing adapters being added in the second step. Sequencing of the libraries was done on either Illumina HiSeq 2500 (2x100 bp) or NovaSeq (2x150 bp). The study's processing was this. Reads were demultiplexed and collapsed into UMI consensus sequences with MIGEC, and V(D)J alignment was performed with MiXCR. Vaccine-responding clonotypes were defined with edgeR using replicate PBMC samples, requiring FDR below 0.01 and a log2 fold change above 5 up to day 15. Bulk clonotypes were assigned CD4 or CD8 identity according to which sequenced CD4 or CD8 repertoire held them at higher abundance. Using fastp trimming at Q25 and MiXCR clonotype assembly, TCRdb reanalyzed the public sequencing data and kept in-frame beta chains. Under each unique CDR3 protein, matching rows form one entry showing the most common genes and DNA. TCRdb's processing, not the authors', yielded these V and J calls. The sample table shows roughly 500,000 distinct CDR3 sequences, and around 21% are seen once. The ten top clones hold over 11% of the sample.

The cysteine opens and the phenylalanine closes a CDR3 of 14 amino acids. Only the CDR3 DNA is retained, 42 bases long and in frame from the first base. CDR1 and CDR2 are read off the germline V gene as SGHRS and YFSETQ. The junction shows trimming of 2 bases on V and 2 bases on J, and the gene matches do not reach 2 bases of it. This specimen comes from a study of T cells after yellow fever vaccination (dated by TCRdb to between 2019 and 2020). For context, the study as a whole: Libraries from fractions with low cell numbers were prepared with the SMART-Seq v4 Ultra Low Input RNA kit. To track T-cell clones before and after primary and booster YFV17D yellow fever vaccination, bulk TCR alpha and beta repertoires were sequenced longitudinally. Two healthy male donors made up the cohort, one aged 18 to 30 years and the other aged 30 to 40 years. Blood samples were taken at several timepoints before and after primary and secondary immunization, and bulk PBMC replicates and cell subsets were isolated. On the study overall, not on this receptor specifically: The secondary T-cell response was found to be weaker but faster than the primary response, with a peak reached on day 5 rather than on day 15. Because abundant contaminating clonotypes from the bulk population could be contained in FACS-sorted repertoires, computational filtering was required. The study included only two donors, which limits how far the findings can be generalized. A small share of clonotypes occurred in both CD4 and CD8 compartments, likely arising from convergent recombination. After the booster, most clones that had expanded after primary vaccination were detected again (approximately 96% of CD4 and 88% of CD8), suggesting broad maintenance of memory.

Reading the label with the study, this specimen's treatment or condition is: live attenuated yellow fever vaccine strain. At each blood-draw timepoint, two biological replicates of bulk PBMCs were obtained. A standard Ficoll-Paque protocol was used to isolate PBMCs from peripheral blood. TriZol was used to extract RNA from bulk PBMCs, CD4 and CD8 fractions, and dextramer-positive and dextramer-negative fractions. The specimen was PBMCs, collected 15 days after the yellow fever booster vaccination. The receptor was derived from a man in his thirties or forties who received the YFV17D yellow fever vaccine. The receptor chain draws on TRBV5-1 and TRBJ2-5, and TRBD2 matches 8 of the central bases. This receptor has the CDR3 CASSFGTRQETQYF. Read as DNA, the sequence is TGCGCCAGCAGCTTCGGGACTAGACAAGAGACCCAGTACTTC.